This TCR beta chain came from a study of cytomegalovirus exposure and HLA in healthy donors. Study-level findings and limits: Accurate prediction of most subjects' HLA-A and HLA-B alleles from TCR beta sequences was reported. Cytomegalovirus-associated status was assigned to 164 TCR beta chains. In a later analysis, parvovirus B19, influenza, CMV and Epstein-Barr virus appeared linked to several top co-occurrence clusters. Reportedly, diagnosis of cytomegalovirus status by the classifier showed high specificity and sensitivity.

J lost 8 bases, V lost 6 bases, and 15 bases had no gene match. The germline CDR1 and CDR2 sequences are LNHDA and SQIVND (reference sequence). The CDR3 runs 16 residues. Remarks on this clone: Its antigen is as yet unknown.

The primer mix had 60 Vbeta and 13 Jbeta primers. The data were produced by immunoSEQ multiplex PCR, yet TCRdb's version contains in-frame clones alone and is incomplete. The top ten hold roughly 2.4% of the sample, which has around 120,000 clones, about 80% seen once. The receptor's source is a young man in good health and CMV-seronegative. The specimen sequenced was PBMCs. This sequence joins TRBV19 and TRBJ2-1; TRBD2 matches 8 bases. The CDR3 protein is CASRDPGASGSDEQFF. The CDR3 DNA sequence: TGTGCCAGTAGAGACCCTGGGGCTAGCGGGTCGGATGAGCAGTTCTTC.